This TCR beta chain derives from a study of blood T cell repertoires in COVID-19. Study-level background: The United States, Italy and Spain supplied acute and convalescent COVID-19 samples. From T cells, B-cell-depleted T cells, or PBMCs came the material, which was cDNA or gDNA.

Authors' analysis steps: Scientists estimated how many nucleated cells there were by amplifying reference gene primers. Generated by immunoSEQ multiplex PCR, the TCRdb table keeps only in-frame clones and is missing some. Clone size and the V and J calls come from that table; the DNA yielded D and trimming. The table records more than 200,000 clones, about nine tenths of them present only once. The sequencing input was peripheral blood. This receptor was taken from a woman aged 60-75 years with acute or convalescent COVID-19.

CDR3 residues: CASSVDGSLDEQFF. DNA for the CDR3: TGTGCCAGCAGCGTAGATGGGAGTCTCGATGAGCAGTTCTTC. The chain carries TRBV9 and TRBJ2-1; the D gene is possibly TRBD2 (5 bases). Between the trimmed V and J ends, which lost 0 bases and 8 bases, there was a span of 12 bases. CDR1 is SGDLS, CDR2 YYNGEE, per germline. CDR3 length equals 14 residues.